This T cell receptor (beta chain) was recorded in a study of cytomegalovirus exposure and HLA in healthy donors. The primer mix had 60 Vbeta and 13 Jbeta primers. Sequencing was performed with immunoSEQ multiplex PCR; in TCRdb, only in-frame clones are kept and a portion is missing. The sample lists about 81,000 clones; just over 75% were seen once. The germline gives CDR1 SEHNR, CDR2 FQNEAQ (reference sequence). This CDR3 has 16 amino acids. The V and J ends lost 3 bases and 1 base, in that order; junction bases with no gene match: 9. Sequencing was done on a sample of PBMCs. The TCR sequence derives from a man aged 50 or older in good health and CMV-seropositive. V usage is TRBV7-9 and J usage is TRBJ2-7; 7 bases line up with TRBD1. This CDR3 reads CASSFFDRVGSYEQYF. The CDR3 DNA follows: TGTGCCAGCAGCTTTTTCGACAGGGTAGGGTCCTACGAGCAGTACTTC.